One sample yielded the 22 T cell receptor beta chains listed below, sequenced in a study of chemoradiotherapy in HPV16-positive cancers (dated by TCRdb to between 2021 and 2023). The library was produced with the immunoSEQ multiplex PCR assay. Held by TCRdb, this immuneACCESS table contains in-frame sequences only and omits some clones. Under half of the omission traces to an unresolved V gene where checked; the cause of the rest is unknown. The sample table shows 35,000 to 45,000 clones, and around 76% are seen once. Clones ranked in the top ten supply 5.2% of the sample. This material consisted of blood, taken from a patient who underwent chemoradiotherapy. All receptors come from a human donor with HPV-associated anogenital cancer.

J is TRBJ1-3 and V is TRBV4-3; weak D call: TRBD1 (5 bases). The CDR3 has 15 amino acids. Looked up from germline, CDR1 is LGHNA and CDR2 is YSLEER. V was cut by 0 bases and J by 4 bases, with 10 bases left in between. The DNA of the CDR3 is TGCGCCAGCAGCCAAGAGACAGATCTGGGAAACACCATATATTTT. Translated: CASSQETDLGNTIYF.

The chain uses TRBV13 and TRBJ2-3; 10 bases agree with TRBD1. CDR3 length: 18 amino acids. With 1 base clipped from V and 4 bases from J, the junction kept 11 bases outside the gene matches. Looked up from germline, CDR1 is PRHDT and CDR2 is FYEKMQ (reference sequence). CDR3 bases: TGTGCCAGCAGCTTAGCGGACAGGGGGTATGAGGGGGCAGATACGCAGTATTTT. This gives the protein CASSLADRGYEGADTQYF.

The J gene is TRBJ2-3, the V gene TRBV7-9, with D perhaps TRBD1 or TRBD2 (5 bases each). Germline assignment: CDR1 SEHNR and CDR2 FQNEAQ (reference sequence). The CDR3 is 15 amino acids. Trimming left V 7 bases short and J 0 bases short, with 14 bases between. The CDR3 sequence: CASTVPGRSTDTQYF. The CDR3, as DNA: TGTGCCAGCACCGTTCCGGGACGGAGCACAGATACGCAGTATTTT.

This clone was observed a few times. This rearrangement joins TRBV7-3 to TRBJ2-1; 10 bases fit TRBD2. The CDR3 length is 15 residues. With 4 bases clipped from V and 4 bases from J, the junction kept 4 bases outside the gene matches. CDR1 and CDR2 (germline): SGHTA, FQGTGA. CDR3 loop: CASSSGAGGYNEQFF. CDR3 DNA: TGTGCCAGCAGCTCGGGAGCGGGGGGGTACAATGAGCAGTTCTTC.

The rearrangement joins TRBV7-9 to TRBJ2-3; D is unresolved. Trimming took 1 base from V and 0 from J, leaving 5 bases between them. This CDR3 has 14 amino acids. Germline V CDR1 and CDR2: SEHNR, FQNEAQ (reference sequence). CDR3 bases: TGTGCCAGCAGCTTAGACAGCAGCACAGATACGCAGTATTTT. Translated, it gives CASSLDSSTDTQYF.

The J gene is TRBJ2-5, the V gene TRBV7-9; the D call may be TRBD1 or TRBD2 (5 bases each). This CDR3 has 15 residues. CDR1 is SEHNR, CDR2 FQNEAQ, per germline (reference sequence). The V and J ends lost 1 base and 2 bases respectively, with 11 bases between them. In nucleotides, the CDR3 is TGTGCCAGCAGCTTAGGGGGGATTGGGCAAGAGACCCAGTACTTC. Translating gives CASSLGGIGQETQYF.

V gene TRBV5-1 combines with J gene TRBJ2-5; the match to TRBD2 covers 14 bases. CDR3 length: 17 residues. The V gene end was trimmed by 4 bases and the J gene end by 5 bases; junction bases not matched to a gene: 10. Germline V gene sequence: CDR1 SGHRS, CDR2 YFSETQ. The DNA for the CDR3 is TGCGCCAGCAGCCCGGGACTAGCGGGGGTCGAGGGGGAGACCCAGTACTTC. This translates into CASSPGLAGVEGETQYF.

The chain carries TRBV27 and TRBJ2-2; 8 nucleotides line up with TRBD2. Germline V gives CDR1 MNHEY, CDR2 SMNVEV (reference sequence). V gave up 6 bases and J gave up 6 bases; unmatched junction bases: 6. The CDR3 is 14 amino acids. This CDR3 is CASRIGTSAGELFF. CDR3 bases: TGTGCCAGCAGAATCGGGACTAGTGCCGGGGAGCTGTTTTTT.

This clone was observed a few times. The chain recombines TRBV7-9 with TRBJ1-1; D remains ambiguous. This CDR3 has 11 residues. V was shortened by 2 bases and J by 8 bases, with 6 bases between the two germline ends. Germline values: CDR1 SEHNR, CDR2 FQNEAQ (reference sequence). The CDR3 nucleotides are TGTGCCAGCAGCTTACAACTCGAAGCTTTCTTT. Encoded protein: CASSLQLEAFF. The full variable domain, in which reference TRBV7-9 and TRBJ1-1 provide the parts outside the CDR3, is DTGVSQNPRHKITKRGQNVTFRCDPISEHNRLYWYRQTLGQGPEFLTYFQNEAQLEKSRLLSDRFSAERPKGSFSTLEIQRTEQGDSAMYLCASSLQLEAFFGQGTRLTVV.

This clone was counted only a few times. The DNA for the CDR3 is TGTGCCAGCAGCCTTACGGGGGGCCCCCGCTCCTACGAGCAGTACTTC. Its translation is CASSLTGGPRSYEQYF. J is TRBJ2-7 and V is TRBV7-9, with D maybe TRBD2 (7 bases). V was shortened by 5 bases and J by 0 bases, with 17 bases between the two germline ends. The CDR3 has 16 residues. Germline loops: CDR1 SEHNR, CDR2 FQNEAQ (reference sequence).

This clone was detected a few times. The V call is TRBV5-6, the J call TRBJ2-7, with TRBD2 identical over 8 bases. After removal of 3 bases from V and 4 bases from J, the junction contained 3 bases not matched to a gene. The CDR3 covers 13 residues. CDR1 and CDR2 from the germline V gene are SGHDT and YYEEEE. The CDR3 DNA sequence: TGTGCCAGCAGCTCCGGGACTAGATACGAGCAGTACTTC. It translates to CASSSGTRYEQYF.

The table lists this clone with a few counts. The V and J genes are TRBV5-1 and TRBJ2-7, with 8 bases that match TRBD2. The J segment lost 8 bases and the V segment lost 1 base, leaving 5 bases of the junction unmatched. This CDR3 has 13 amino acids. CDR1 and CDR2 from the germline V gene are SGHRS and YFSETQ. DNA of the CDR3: TGCGCCAGCAGCTTGTACGCGGGGGGCAAGCAGTACTTC. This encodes CASSLYAGGKQYF.

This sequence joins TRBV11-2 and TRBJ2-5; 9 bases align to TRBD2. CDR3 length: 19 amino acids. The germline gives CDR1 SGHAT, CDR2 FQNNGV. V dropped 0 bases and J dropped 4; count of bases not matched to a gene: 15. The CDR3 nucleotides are TGTGCCAGCAGCTTAGACCCAGGGGTAGCGGGGGTTCGGGTAGAGACCCAGTACTTC. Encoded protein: CASSLDPGVAGVRVETQYF.

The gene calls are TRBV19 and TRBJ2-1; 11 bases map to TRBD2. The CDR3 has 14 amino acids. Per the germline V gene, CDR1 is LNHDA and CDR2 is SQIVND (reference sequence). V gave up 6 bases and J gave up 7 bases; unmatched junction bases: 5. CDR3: CASRGLAGGNEQFF. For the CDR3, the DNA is TGTGCCAGTAGGGGTCTAGCGGGGGGTAATGAGCAGTTCTTC.

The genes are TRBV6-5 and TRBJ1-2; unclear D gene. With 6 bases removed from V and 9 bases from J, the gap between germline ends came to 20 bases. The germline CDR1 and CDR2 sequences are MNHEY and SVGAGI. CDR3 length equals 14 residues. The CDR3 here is CASSPTDPGASYTF. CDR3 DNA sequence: TGTGCCAGCAGCCCAACCGACCCTGGCGCCAGCTACACCTTC.

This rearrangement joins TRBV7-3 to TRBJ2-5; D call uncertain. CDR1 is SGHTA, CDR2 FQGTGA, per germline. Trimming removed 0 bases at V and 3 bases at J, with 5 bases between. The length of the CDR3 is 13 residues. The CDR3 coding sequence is TGTGCCAGCAGCTTAACGATTAAAGAGACCCAGTACTTC. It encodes CASSLTIKETQYF. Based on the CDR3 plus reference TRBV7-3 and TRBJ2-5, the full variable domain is GAGVSQTPSNKVTEKGKYVELRCDPISGHTALYWYRQSLGQGPEFLIYFQGTGAADDSGLPNDRFFAVRPEGSVSTLKIQRTERGDSAVYLCASSLTIKETQYFGPGTRLLVL.

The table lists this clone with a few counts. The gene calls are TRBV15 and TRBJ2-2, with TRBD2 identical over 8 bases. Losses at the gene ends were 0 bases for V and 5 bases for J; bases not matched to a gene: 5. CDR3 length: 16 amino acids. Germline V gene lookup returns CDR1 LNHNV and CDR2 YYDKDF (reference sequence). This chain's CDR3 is CATSRDPGGRTGELFF. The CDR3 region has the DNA TGTGCCACCAGCAGAGATCCGGGGGGGAGAACCGGGGAGCTGTTTTTT.

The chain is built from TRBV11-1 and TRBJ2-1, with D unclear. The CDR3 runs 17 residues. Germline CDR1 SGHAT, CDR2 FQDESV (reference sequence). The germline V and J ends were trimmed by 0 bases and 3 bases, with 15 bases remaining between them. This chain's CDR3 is CASSLALGLRLYNEQFF. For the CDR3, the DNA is TGTGCCAGCAGCTTAGCGTTGGGCCTACGACTCTACAATGAGCAGTTCTTC.

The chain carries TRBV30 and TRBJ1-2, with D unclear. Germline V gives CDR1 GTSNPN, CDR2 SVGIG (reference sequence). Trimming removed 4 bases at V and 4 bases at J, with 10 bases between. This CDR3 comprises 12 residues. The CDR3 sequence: CAWKGPSYGYTF. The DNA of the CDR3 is TGTGCCTGGAAGGGTCCCAGCTATGGCTACACCTTC.

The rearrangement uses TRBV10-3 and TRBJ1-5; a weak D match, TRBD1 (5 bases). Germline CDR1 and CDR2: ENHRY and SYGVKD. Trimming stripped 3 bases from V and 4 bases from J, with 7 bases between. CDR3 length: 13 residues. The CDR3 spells CAISDGGNQPQHF. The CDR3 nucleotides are TGTGCCATCAGTGATGGGGGGAATCAGCCCCAGCATTTT.

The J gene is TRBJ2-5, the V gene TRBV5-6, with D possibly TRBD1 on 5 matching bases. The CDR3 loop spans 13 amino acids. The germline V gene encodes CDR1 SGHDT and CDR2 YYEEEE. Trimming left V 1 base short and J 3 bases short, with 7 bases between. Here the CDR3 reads CASSLRQKETQYF. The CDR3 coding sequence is TGTGCCAGCAGCTTGCGACAGAAAGAGACCCAGTACTTC. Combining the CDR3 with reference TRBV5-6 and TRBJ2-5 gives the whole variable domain DAGVTQSPTHLIKTRGQQVTLRCSPKSGHDTVSWYQQALGQGPQFIFQYYEEEERQRGNFPDRFSGHQFPNYSSELNVNALLLGDSALYLCASSLRQKETQYFGPGTRLLVL.

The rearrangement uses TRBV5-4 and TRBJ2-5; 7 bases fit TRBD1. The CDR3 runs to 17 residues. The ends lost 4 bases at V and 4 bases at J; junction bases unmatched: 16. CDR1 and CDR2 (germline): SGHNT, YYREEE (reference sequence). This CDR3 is CASSTNLQGFAGETQYF. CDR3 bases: TGTGCCAGCAGCACGAATTTACAGGGGTTCGCAGGAGAGACCCAGTACTTC.